This T cell receptor beta chain is from a study of T cell responses to AZD1222 COVID-19 vaccine. Here immunoSEQ multiplex PCR was the method, and the copy in TCRdb shows in-frame clones only, minus some. Of around 70,000 clones in the sample, about three quarters were seen once. Germline CDR1 and CDR2: SEHNR and FQNEAQ (reference sequence). The CDR3 has 9 amino acids. Trimming left V 8 bases short and J 4 bases short, with 2 bases between. The rearrangement joins TRBV7-9 to TRBJ2-5; D unresolved. The source material was peripheral blood, sampled on day 0 of AZD1222 vaccination. This clonotype was obtained from an adult in good health. CDR3 nucleotide sequence: TGTGCCAGCGGAGAGACCCAGTACTTC. This sequence encodes CASGETQYF.